The rows below give T cell receptor beta chains drawn from one sample of a study of blood T cell repertoires in COVID-19. Method: immunoSEQ multiplex PCR; TCRdb's copy keeps in-frame clones and lacks some. The top ten hold about 2.4% of the sample, which has 100,000 to 150,000 clones, approximately 79% seen once. Sequenced sample: PBMCs or T cells enriched from blood (not recorded which). These receptors were collected from a man aged 35 to 55 with acute COVID-19. Each CDR3 is given with its conserved first and last residue. Each record gives: clone size, J gene, V gene, D gene, CDR3 DNA, CDR3 protein. D genes are given only for firm matches. Size is stated for part of the rows, as once, few or many counts, or as a class when the clone is expanded.

NA | TRBJ2-2 | TRBV20-1 | TRBD1 | TGCAGTGCTAGTCTCGATAGTGGACGAAGAAACAGGGACTGCCGGGACAGGGTGGCCGGGGAGCTGTTTTTT | CSASLDSGRRNRDCRDRVAGELFF
NA | TRBJ1-3 | TRBV9 | NA | TGTGCCAGCAGCGTCACGGGTATCCCTGGAAACACCATATATTTT | CASSVTGIPGNTIYF
NA | TRBJ1-2 | TRBV6-5 | TRBD1 | TGTGCCAGCAGTTACCTCCCGGGAGGGGGCCGTGGCTACACCTTC | CASSYLPGGGRGYTF
NA | TRBJ1-1 | TRBV20-1 | TRBD1 | TGCAGTGCTAGTCCGACAGGGGTGTTCATGAACACTGAAGCTTTCTTT | CSASPTGVFMNTEAFF
NA | TRBJ2-1 | TRBV12-3/TRBV12-4 | TRBD2 | TGTGCCAGCAGTTTAGCCGGGACTAGCCGGTTCTTC | CASSLAGTSRFF
NA | TRBJ2-3 | TRBV5-4 | TRBD2 | TGTGCCAGCAGCTTGAGACTAGCGGGGGGGCGGTCGGGAGATACGCAGTATTTT | CASSLRLAGGRSGDTQYF
NA | TRBJ2-1 | TRBV5-1 | TRBD2 | TGCGCCAGCAGCTTGTTAGGCGAGGGACTAGGGAACAATGAGCAGTTCTTC | CASSLLGEGLGNNEQFF
NA | TRBJ2-4 | TRBV7-8 | NA | TGTGCCAGCAGCTCCCCAGGGGGGCTAGCCAAAAACATTCAGTACTTC | CASSSPGGLAKNIQYF
once | TRBJ1-3 | TRBV24-1 | NA | TGTGCCACCAGTGAGCCACAGGACCCCTCTGGAAACACCATATATTTT | CATSEPQDPSGNTIYF
NA | TRBJ2-3 | TRBV9 | NA | TGTGCCAGCAGCTCAACCAGCGCAGATACGCAGTATTTT | CASSSTSADTQYF
NA | TRBJ1-3 | TRBV6-5 | NA | TGTGCCAGCAGCCTCCAACAGGGAACTGGAAACACCATATATTTT | CASSLQQGTGNTIYF
NA | TRBJ1-1 | TRBV24-1 | TRBD1 | TGTGCCACCAGTGACTCGACAGGGGAAGCTTTCTTT | CATSDSTGEAFF
NA | TRBJ1-2 | TRBV30 | NA | TGTGCCTGGAGTGACCACAGGGAATGCTACACCTTC | CAWSDHRECYTF
few | TRBJ2-7 | TRBV18 | TRBD1 | TGTGCCAGCTCACTTTCGGACAGGGACGAGCAGTACTTC | CASSLSDRDEQYF
once | TRBJ2-7 | TRBV9 | TRBD2 | TGTGCCAGCAGCGTAGCCGGGACTAGTTACGAGCAGTACTTC | CASSVAGTSYEQYF
NA | TRBJ1-1 | TRBV2 | NA | TGTGCCAGCAGTGATGGGACACCTACTGAAGCTTTCTTT | CASSDGTPTEAFF
NA | TRBJ2-7 | TRBV6-5 | NA | TGTGCCAGCAGTTACTCGTTGCAGGGTTCCTACGAGCAGTACTTC | CASSYSLQGSYEQYF
NA | TRBJ2-5 | TRBV19 | TRBD1 | TGTGCCAGTAGTATAGACCGACAGGGGGCTGGCCAAGAGACCCAGTACTTC | CASSIDRQGAGQETQYF
NA | TRBJ1-4 | TRBV9 | NA | TGTGCCAGCAGCGTCTCTCCCAGGGCCGGCGAAAAACTGTTTTTT | CASSVSPRAGEKLFF
NA | TRBJ2-1 | TRBV2 | TRBD2 | TGTGCCAGCAGTGAAGCGCCGGGCAGCGGGAATCTCCCCAATGAGCAGTTCTTC | CASSEAPGSGNLPNEQFF
NA | TRBJ1-2 | TRBV19 | TRBD1 | TGTGCCAGTAGTCGACAGGGACGGATCTATGGCTACACCTTC | CASSRQGRIYGYTF
NA | TRBJ2-1 | TRBV2 | NA | TGTGCCAGCCTTTCCCCCCTAGTCTACAATGAGCAGTTCTTC | CASLSPLVYNEQFF
few | TRBJ2-2 | TRBV5-4 | TRBD2 | TGTGCCAGCAGCTTACAGCGGGGGGGCGGTACCGGGGAGCTGTTTTTT | CASSLQRGGGTGELFF
NA | TRBJ2-1 | TRBV5-6 | TRBD1 | TGTGCCAGCAGCTCAGCGGACAGGGGAGGAAATGAGCAGTTCTTC | CASSSADRGGNEQFF
once | TRBJ1-1 | TRBV2 | TRBD1 | TGTGCCAGCGGGCCGGGACAGGGGGCGGCTTTCTTT | CASGPGQGAAFF
NA | TRBJ2-3 | TRBV5-1 | TRBD2 | TGCGCCAGCAGATCCCCCGGGACTACCACAGATACGCAGTATTTT | CASRSPGTTTDTQYF
NA | TRBJ2-3 | TRBV19 | TRBD2 | TGTGCCAGTAGTACCCTAGCGGGAGTCGGAGATACGCAGTATTTT | CASSTLAGVGDTQYF
once | TRBJ2-5 | TRBV7-9 | NA | TGTGCCAGCAGCTTAGGAGGCCAAGAGACCCAGTACTTC | CASSLGGQETQYF
NA | TRBJ2-5 | TRBV7-9 | TRBD2 | TGTGCCAGCTCGGGGCTAGCGGGGGCCCAAGAGACCCAGTACTTC | CASSGLAGAQETQYF
NA | TRBJ1-4 | TRBV5-1 | NA | TGCGCCAGCAGCTCTGCGACAGGAACTAATGAAAAACTGTTTTTT | CASSSATGTNEKLFF
NA | TRBJ1-1 | TRBV27 | TRBD1 | TGTGCCAGCAGTCCCCGAACAGGGGCGTACACTGAAGCTTTCTTT | CASSPRTGAYTEAFF
NA | TRBJ2-2 | TRBV7-9 | NA | TGTGCCAGCAGCCGATCCCAGGGGAAAAACACCGGGGAGCTGTTTTTT | CASSRSQGKNTGELFF
NA | TRBJ1-2 | TRBV20-1 | TRBD1 | TGCAGTGCTGGGACAGGGGAAGGCTACACCTTC | CSAGTGEGYTF
NA | TRBJ2-1 | TRBV7-2 | TRBD2 | TGTGCCAGCAGCTTACTGACTAGCGGGGCCCGTGGCAATGAGCAGTTCTTC | CASSLLTSGARGNEQFF
NA | TRBJ2-1 | TRBV11-2 | NA | TGTGCCAGCAGCTTAATAACGGGGAAAGACGAGCAGTTCTTC | CASSLITGKDEQFF
NA | TRBJ1-5 | TRBV15 | TRBD1 | TGTGCCACCAGCAGGTCTACAGGGGGCAATCAGCCCCAGCATTTT | CATSRSTGGNQPQHF
NA | TRBJ2-7 | TRBV5-4 | NA | TGTGCCAGCAGCCCGGAACTAGGCAATGGCAACGAGCAGTACTTC | CASSPELGNGNEQYF
NA | TRBJ2-1 | TRBV9 | NA | TGTGCCAGCAGCCCCTTCGGCGGCGATGAGCAGTTCTTC | CASSPFGGDEQFF
NA | TRBJ1-1 | TRBV11-2 | NA | TGTGCCAGCAGCTTAGATAGAGCCGGCACTGAAGCTTTCTTT | CASSLDRAGTEAFF
few | TRBJ1-1 | TRBV19 | NA | TGTGCCAGTAGTCCCCGGGGACAATTGGGGGCTTTCTTT | CASSPRGQLGAFF
NA | TRBJ1-1 | TRBV19 | NA | TGTGCCAGTAGTATAGATCCACAGGGAAAAGCTTTCTTT | CASSIDPQGKAFF
NA | TRBJ1-2 | TRBV10-3 | TRBD1 | TGTGCCATCAGTGAGGGCAGGGGGTTCGTCAGCTATGGCTACACCTTC | CAISEGRGFVSYGYTF
NA | TRBJ1-3 | TRBV7-2 | NA | TGTGCCAGCAGCTTAGTAGGGGGAGGGGGAAACACCATATATTTT | CASSLVGGGGNTIYF
NA | TRBJ1-1 | TRBV20-1 | NA | TGCAGTGCTAGAGCGGCCGAAGGAGGTTTCTTT | CSARAAEGGFF
NA | TRBJ1-1 | TRBV27 | NA | TGTGCCAGCAGTTTCAACAGGGACATGAACACTGAAGCTTTCTTT | CASSFNRDMNTEAFF
NA | TRBJ2-1 | TRBV5-1 | TRBD2 | TGCGCCAGCAGCCGCGGGAAACTAGCGGGAGGGTTCGATGAGAATGAGCAGTTCTTC | CASSRGKLAGGFDENEQFF
NA | TRBJ2-1 | TRBV5-4 | TRBD2 | TGTGCCAGCAGCAAACCGGGACTAGCGGGGGACGAGCAGTTCTTC | CASSKPGLAGDEQFF
NA | TRBJ2-1 | TRBV15 | TRBD2 | TGTGCCACCAGCAGCGGGGGGAGCTCCTACAATGAGCAGTTCTTC | CATSSGGSSYNEQFF
NA | TRBJ1-1 | TRBV6-5 | TRBD1 | TGTGCCAGCACGATGACAGGGGCGAACACTGAAGCTTTCTTT | CASTMTGANTEAFF
few | TRBJ1-1 | TRBV29-1 | NA | TGCAGCGCCTCAACCGGGACAAAGAACACTGAAGCTTTCTTT | CSASTGTKNTEAFF
NA | TRBJ1-1 | TRBV5-8 | NA | TGTGCTTGCGGATGGGGAGCGAGGACTGAAGCTTTCTTT | CACGWGARTEAFF
NA | TRBJ2-7 | TRBV6-5 | NA | TGTGCCAGCAGTTACTCCGGCGGACACTACGAGCAGTACTTC | CASSYSGGHYEQYF
NA | TRBJ2-2 | TRBV18 | TRBD1 | TGTGCCAGCTCACTTACCACAGGGGCAGACACCGGGGAGCTGTTTTTT | CASSLTTGADTGELFF